The entry that follows covers one TCR beta chain sequence. Unique molecular identifiers tagged individual cDNA molecules. TCRdb fed the 5' RACE reads into MiXCR, producing one record per CDR3 protein. In the table there are 45,000 to 55,000 distinct CDR3 sequences, less than 15% of which are singletons. The CDR3 runs 15 residues. Trimming took off 0 bases at V and 1 base at J, with 9 bases between the two ends. Germline CDR1 and CDR2: SGHDN and FVKESK. The data are from a study of early T cells in non-severe SARS-CoV-2 infection. Study in general: Sequencing input comprised bulk RNA from unsorted whole blood; chain pairing was not available.

J is TRBJ1-1 and V is TRBV14, with a tentative D call TRBD1 (5 bases). The source material was whole blood. The source is an adult who was a healthcare worker with PCR-confirmed SARS-CoV-2 infection or an uninfected control (not recorded which). The CDR3, as DNA: TGTGCCAGCAGCCAAGAGGGGACCGGGAACACTGAAGCTTTCTTT. Translation gives CASSQEGTGNTEAFF.